Below are 23 T cell receptor beta chains sequenced from a single sample in a study of T cells in Graves' hyperthyroidism and ophthalmopathy. Amplification yielded TCR beta CDR3 regions, with RNA transcripts as the source. First-round RT-PCR targeting the TCR CDR3 was performed with the HTBI primer set. From the multiplex PCR reads, TCRdb called clonotypes with MiXCR, one entry per CDR3 protein. The sample has about 360,000 distinct CDR3 sequences, 15% to 17% seen once. Sequencing was performed on blood. These receptors all stem from a woman aged 18-29 years with Graves' hyperthyroidism that later progressed to Graves' ophthalmopathy.

Only a few counts were recorded for this clonotype. This chain joins TRBV12-5 and TRBJ1-5; unclear D gene. Trimming shortened V by 7 bases and J by 5 bases, and 12 bases separated the two germline ends. This CDR3 contains 13 residues. Germline values: CDR1 LGHNT, CDR2 FRNRAP. CDR3 protein: CASAREADQPQHF. CDR3 DNA: TGTGCTAGTGCCCGGGAGGCCGATCAGCCCCAGCATTTT.

The rearrangement uses TRBV20-1 and TRBJ2-3; 13 bases are a match to TRBD2. V shed 6 bases and J 2 bases; nucleotides not matched to a gene: 14. In germline, CDR1 is DFQATT, CDR2 SNEGSKA (reference sequence). This CDR3 has 18 amino acids. The CDR3 nucleotides read TGCAGTGCGCTTCTTCCCCCGGGACTAGCGGGACCCACAGATACGCAGTATTTT. It specifies CSALLPPGLAGPTDTQYF.

This clonotype turned up a few times. V is TRBV29-1 and J is TRBJ2-3; D possibly corresponds to TRBD2 (6 bases). Per the germline V gene, CDR1 is SQVTM and CDR2 is ANQGSEA. This CDR3 is built from 13 residues. V lost 5 bases to trimming and J lost 3 bases, with 12 bases between them. The CDR3 nucleotides read TGCAGCGTTCAAGCGGGCGGTACAGATACGCAGTATTTT. Translating it yields CSVQAGGTDTQYF.

This clonotype was recorded many times. Sequence at one end of the junction differs from germline and may be a read error. The chain is built from TRBV6-1 and TRBJ1-1; D remains ambiguous. Germline-derived CDR1 and CDR2 are MNHNS and SASEGT. The length of the CDR3 is 13 residues. CDR3 sequence (DNA): TGTGCCAGCACTGAAGGTGTGAACACTGAAGCTTTCTTT. Protein: CASTEGVNTEAFF.

As regards this clonotype: This may be a read error: a much more frequent sequence differs by one nucleotide. The conserved phenylalanine or tryptophan is not found at the CDR3 terminus, so this likely reflects a read error. This chain links TRBV20-1 with TRBJ2-5, with D tentatively TRBD1 (6 bases). CDR3 length: 15 residues. Germline CDR1 reads DFQATT; CDR2 reads SNEGSKA (reference sequence). Trimming stripped 0 bases from V and 2 bases from J, with 13 bases between. CDR3: CSARDTGKPQETQYL. The CDR3, as DNA: TGCAGTGCTAGAGACACAGGGAAGCCTCAAGAGACCCAGTACCTC.

This clonotype was picked up many times. The junction does not match germline at one end; this may be a read error. The V call is TRBV12-3 or TRBV12-4, the J call TRBJ2-2; no reliable D call. This CDR3 is 13 amino acids long. CDR3 in DNA: TGTGCCAGCAGTTTAGGGAACCCCGGGGAGCTGTTTTTT. It codes for CASSLGNPGELFF.

This chain joins TRBV13 and TRBJ2-1; TRBD1 aligns across 7 bases. The V segment lost 3 bases and the J segment 4 bases; nucleotides outside the gene matches: 12. The CDR3 spans 17 residues. Germline loops: CDR1 PRHDT, CDR2 FYEKMQ (reference sequence). The CDR3 is CASSFSRGTTGYNEQFF. The CDR3 nucleotides read TGTGCCAGCAGCTTCAGTAGGGGGACGACAGGGTACAATGAGCAGTTCTTC.

This clonotype appeared many times. The rearrangement uses TRBV20-1 and TRBJ1-2; a weak D match, TRBD1 (5 bases). The CDR3 covers 13 residues. V gave up 4 bases and J gave up 8 bases, with 17 bases separating them. Germline V CDR1 and CDR2: DFQATT, SNEGSKA (reference sequence). CDR3 in DNA: TGCAGTGCTACGGACAACCCGGGGAGCGGCTACACCTTC. Translated, it gives CSATDNPGSGYTF.

With respect to this clonotype: A read error may be the cause here, since a much bigger clone is one base away. The chain carries TRBV13 and TRBJ2-2, with D tentatively TRBD1 (7 bases). This CDR3 is 16 amino acids long. Germline CDR1 reads PRHDT; CDR2 reads FYEKMQ (reference sequence). CDR3 protein: CASSPQTGANTGEVFF. Written as DNA, the CDR3 is TGTGCCAGCAGCCCGCAAACAGGGGCGAACACCGGGGAGGTGTTTTTT.

In the case of this clonotype: This may come from a read error, since a much larger clone is one base off. The rearrangement uses TRBV28 and TRBJ1-1; 7 bases agree with TRBD1. Per the germline V gene, CDR1 is MDHEN and CDR2 is SYDVKM. The CDR3 is 15 residues long. V shed 5 bases and J 0 bases; nucleotides not matched to a gene: 6. CDR3 region: CASSAQQGMNTEAFF. CDR3 nucleotide sequence: TGTGCCAGCAGTGCTCAACAGGGGATGAACACTGAAGCTTTCTTT.

This clonotype has a count of ten or more. This chain links TRBV7-6 with TRBJ2-2; D possibly corresponds to TRBD2 (5 bases). Trimming pared 4 bases from V and 7 bases from J, leaving 10 bases between. The CDR3 runs 13 residues. CDR1 is SGHVS, CDR2 FNYEAQ, per germline. CDR3 loop: CASSSIEGGELFF. The DNA of the CDR3 is TGTGCCAGCAGCTCCATTGAGGGCGGGGAGCTGTTTTTT.

The V and J genes are TRBV7-2 and TRBJ2-2, with 11 bases aligning to TRBD2. This CDR3 comprises 16 residues. V was clipped by 4 bases and J by 7 bases; unmatched bases: 8. The germline gives CDR1 SGHTA, CDR2 FQGNSA. The CDR3 protein is CASSSSTSGMDGELFF. In DNA form, the CDR3 reads TGTGCCAGCAGCTCGTCGACTAGCGGGATGGACGGGGAGCTGTTTTTT.

The DNA for the CDR3 is TGCAGTGCTAGACAGGGGGTGAACACCGGGGAGCTGTTTTTT. Protein: CSARQGVNTGELFF. V and J are TRBV20-1 and TRBJ2-2; 7 bases fit TRBD1. Trimming removed 2 bases from V and 1 base from J; junction bases left unmatched: 1. Germline V gives CDR1 DFQATT, CDR2 SNEGSKA (reference sequence). The CDR3 spans 14 residues.

This clonotype was counted only a few times. The genes are TRBV7-9 and TRBJ2-7; either TRBD1 or TRBD2 may supply D (7 bases each). This CDR3 has 16 residues. Germline V gives CDR1 SEHNR, CDR2 FQNEAQ (reference sequence). Between the trimmed V and J ends, which lost 0 bases and 3 bases, there was a span of 15 bases. The CDR3 DNA follows: TGTGCCAGCAGCTTAGCCCAGGGGGACTACGTCTACGAGCAGTACTTC. Amino acids: CASSLAQGDYVYEQYF.

V gene TRBV12-3 or TRBV12-4 combines with J gene TRBJ2-7; D gene uncertain. V lost 6 bases and J 6 bases, leaving 15 bases between the germline ends. The CDR3 is made up of 13 amino acids. The CDR3 DNA reads as TGTGCCAGCAGCCTAGGCGACCTCGGCGAGCAGTACTTC. The encoded protein is CASSLGDLGEQYF.

Regarding this clonotype: A much larger clone lies one base from this, so it may be a read error. J is TRBJ1-5 and V is TRBV27; weak D call: TRBD1 (6 bases). The CDR3 contains 14 residues. Germline CDR1 MNHEY, CDR2 SMNVEV (reference sequence). The CDR3 DNA reads as TGTGCCGGCAGCCGCGGGGGGCTCGGCCAGCCCCAGCATTTT. Its protein is CAGSRGGLGQPQHF.

The V gene is TRBV6-1, the J gene TRBJ2-6, with a tentative D call TRBD1 (6 bases). V lost 5 bases and J lost 0, with 14 bases in between. Per germline, CDR1 MNHNS and CDR2 SASEGT. This CDR3 contains 17 residues. The CDR3, as DNA: TGTGCCAGCAGTCCTCCCACAGGGACCTCTGGGGCCAACGTCCTGACTTTC. As protein: CASSPPTGTSGANVLTF.

This clonotype was counted at least ten times. The chain uses TRBV24-1 and TRBJ2-1, with D tentatively TRBD2 (6 bases). Germline V CDR1 and CDR2: KGHDR, SFDVKD. CDR3 length equals 16 residues. The germline V and J ends were trimmed by 4 bases and 0 bases, with 12 bases remaining between them. CDR3 DNA sequence: TGTGCCACCAGTGAAGCAGTCGGGGGCTCCTACAATGAGCAGTTCTTC. Its translation is CATSEAVGGSYNEQFF.

This clonotype was observed a handful of times. This chain connects TRBV7-9 to TRBJ2-7, with D possibly being TRBD1 (7 bases). The CDR3 has 18 amino acids. The V gene's germline CDR1 is SEHNR and CDR2 FQNEAQ (reference sequence). Trimming stripped 8 bases from V and 0 bases from J, with 26 bases between. The CDR3: CASGTPGVISGGSYEQYF. In DNA form, the CDR3 reads TGTGCCAGCGGGACTCCAGGGGTAATTTCAGGGGGCTCCTACGAGCAGTACTTC. Full variable domain (outside the CDR3, taken from reference TRBV7-9 and TRBJ2-7): DTGVSQNPRHKITKRGQNVTFRCDPISEHNRLYWYRQTLGQGPEFLTYFQNEAQLEKSRLLSDRFSAERPKGSFSTLEIQRTEQGDSAMYLCASGTPGVISGGSYEQYFGPGTRLTVT.

Many counts were recorded for this clonotype. This rearrangement joins TRBV2 to TRBJ1-5, with no clear D. V was trimmed by 4 bases and J by 11 bases, leaving 15 bases between them. This CDR3 contains 13 residues. Germline CDR1 reads SNHLY; CDR2 reads FYNNEI. In DNA, the CDR3 is TGTGCCAGCAGTGGGGCGGGGTTATTGGCCCAGCATTTT. Its translation: CASSGAGLLAQHF.

DNA of the CDR3: TGTGCCAGCAGTCCCTCATCCTGGGACAGGAGCTCCTACGAGCAGTACTTC. Its translation is CASSPSSWDRSSYEQYF. V usage is TRBV27 and J usage is TRBJ2-7, with 8 bases identical to TRBD1. This CDR3 has 17 residues. V was pared by 5 bases and J by 0 bases, with 12 bases of the junction left unmatched. Germline V lookup: CDR1 MNHEY, CDR2 SMNVEV (reference sequence).

The chain has TRBV5-1 and TRBJ2-3; perhaps TRBD2 as D (6 bases). The CDR3 spans 14 residues. CDR1 SGHRS and CDR2 YFSETQ come from the germline V gene. The ends were cut back, 1 base at V and 4 bases at J, with 10 bases in the middle. This chain's CDR3 is CASSLLAVADTQYF. The CDR3 region has the DNA TGCGCCAGCAGCTTGTTAGCGGTCGCAGATACGCAGTATTTT. Full variable domain (outside the CDR3, taken from reference TRBV5-1 and TRBJ2-3): KAGVTQTPRYLIKTRGQQVTLSCSPISGHRSVSWYQQTPGQGLQFLFEYFSETQRNKGNFPGRFSGRQFSNSRSEMNVSTLELGDSALYLCASSLLAVADTQYFGPGTRLTVL.

The table lists this clonotype with many counts. The rearrangement joins TRBV2 to TRBJ1-3; D is ambiguous. V gave up 4 bases and J gave up 0 bases, with 13 bases separating them. Per the germline V gene, CDR1 is SNHLY and CDR2 is FYNNEI. The length of the CDR3 is 16 residues. The CDR3 loop reads CASSGSTDSSGNTIYF. As DNA, the CDR3 is TGTGCCAGCAGTGGGTCGACTGATAGCTCTGGAAACACCATATATTTT.